The clone carrying this T cell receptor (beta chain) was recorded once. Its cognate antigen is unknown. This record belongs to a study of T cell responses to AZD1222 COVID-19 vaccine. Study-level results: All repertoire sampling was performed exclusively after the peak T cell response. Donors were largely white British and mainly female; clonal diversity was possibly underestimated.

Sequencing used immunoSEQ multiplex PCR; TCRdb keeps in-frame clones, though not all of them. The sample carries tens of thousands of clones, 75% to 90% recorded once. V was pared by 6 bases and J by 4 bases, with 7 bases of the junction left unmatched. There are 14 residues in the CDR3. Germline V CDR1 and CDR2: MNHEY, SVGAGI. Second doses that came at about 4 or about 12 weeks were put together. The source of this sequence is an adult who received the AZD1222 COVID-19 vaccine. The genes are TRBV6-5 and TRBJ2-3, with 7 positions matching TRBD2. The source material was peripheral blood, sampled 28 days after the second AZD1222 dose. CDR3 amino acids: CASSQGEGPDTQYF. DNA for the CDR3: TGTGCCAGCAGCCAAGGGGAGGGACCAGATACGCAGTATTTT.